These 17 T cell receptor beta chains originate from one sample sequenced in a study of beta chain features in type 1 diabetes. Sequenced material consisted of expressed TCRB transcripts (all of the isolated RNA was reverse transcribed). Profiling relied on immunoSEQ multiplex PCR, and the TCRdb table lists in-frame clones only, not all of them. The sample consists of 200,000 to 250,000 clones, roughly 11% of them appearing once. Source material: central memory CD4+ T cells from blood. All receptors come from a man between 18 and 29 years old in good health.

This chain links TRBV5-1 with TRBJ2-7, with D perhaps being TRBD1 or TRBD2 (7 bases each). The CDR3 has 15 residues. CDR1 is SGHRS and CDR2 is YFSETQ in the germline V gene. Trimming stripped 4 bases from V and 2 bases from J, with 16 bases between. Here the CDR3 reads CASSPSGTETYEQYF. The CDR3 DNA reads TGCGCCAGCAGCCCAAGCGGGACAGAAACCTACGAGCAGTACTTC.

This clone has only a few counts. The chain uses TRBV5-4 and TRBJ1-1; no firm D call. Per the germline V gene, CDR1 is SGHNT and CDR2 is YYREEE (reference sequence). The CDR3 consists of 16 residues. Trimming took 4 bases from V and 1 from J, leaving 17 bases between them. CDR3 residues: CASSPAGAAKNTEAFF. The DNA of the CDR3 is TGTGCCAGCAGCCCCGCTGGCGCAGCCAAGAACACTGAAGCTTTCTTT.

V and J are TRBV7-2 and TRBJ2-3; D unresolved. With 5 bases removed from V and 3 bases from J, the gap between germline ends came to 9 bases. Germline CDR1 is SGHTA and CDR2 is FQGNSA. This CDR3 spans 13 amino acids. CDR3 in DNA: TGTGCCAGCAGCCAGAGAGGAACAGATACGCAGTATTTT. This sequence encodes CASSQRGTDTQYF.

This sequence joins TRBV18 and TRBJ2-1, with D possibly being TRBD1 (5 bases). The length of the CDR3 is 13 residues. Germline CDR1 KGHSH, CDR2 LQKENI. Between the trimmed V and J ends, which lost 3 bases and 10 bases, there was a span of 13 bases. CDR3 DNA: TGTGCCAGCTCACCCGTCTCCAAGGGGGAGCAGTTCTTC. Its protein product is CASSPVSKGEQFF.

The CDR3: CASSFGTGNTGELFF. CDR3 DNA sequence: TGCGCCAGCAGCTTCGGGACAGGAAACACCGGGGAGCTGTTTTTT. The rearrangement links TRBV5-1 to TRBJ2-2; 8 bases align to TRBD1. Trimming at V came to 2 bases and at J to 2 bases, leaving 2 bases not matched to a gene. Germline V lookup: CDR1 SGHRS, CDR2 YFSETQ. CDR3 length equals 15 residues.

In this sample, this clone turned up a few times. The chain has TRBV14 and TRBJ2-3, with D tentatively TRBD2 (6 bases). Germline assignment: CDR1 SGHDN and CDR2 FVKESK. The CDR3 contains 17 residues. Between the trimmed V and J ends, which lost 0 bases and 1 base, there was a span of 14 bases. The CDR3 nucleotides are TGTGCCAGCAGCCAAGATCGGCGTGCGGGACGCACAGATACGCAGTATTTT. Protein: CASSQDRRAGRTDTQYF.

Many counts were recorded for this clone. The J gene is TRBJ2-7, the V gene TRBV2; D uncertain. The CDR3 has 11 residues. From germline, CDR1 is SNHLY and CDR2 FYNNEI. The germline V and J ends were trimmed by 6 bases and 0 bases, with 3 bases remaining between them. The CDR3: CASRASYEQYF. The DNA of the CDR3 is TGTGCCAGCAGGGCCTCCTACGAGCAGTACTTC. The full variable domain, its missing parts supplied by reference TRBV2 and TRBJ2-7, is EPEVTQTPSHQVTQMGQEVILRCVPISNHLYFYWYRQILGQKVEFLVSFYNNEISEKSEIFDDQFSVERPDGSNFTLKIRSTKLEDSAMYFCASRASYEQYFGPGTRLTVT.

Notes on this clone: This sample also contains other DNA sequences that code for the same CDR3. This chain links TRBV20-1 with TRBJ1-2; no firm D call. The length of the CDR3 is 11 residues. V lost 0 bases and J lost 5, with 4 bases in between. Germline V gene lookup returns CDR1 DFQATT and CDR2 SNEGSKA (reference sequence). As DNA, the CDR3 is TGCAGTGCTAGAGACGGATATGGCTACACCTTC. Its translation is CSARDGYGYTF.

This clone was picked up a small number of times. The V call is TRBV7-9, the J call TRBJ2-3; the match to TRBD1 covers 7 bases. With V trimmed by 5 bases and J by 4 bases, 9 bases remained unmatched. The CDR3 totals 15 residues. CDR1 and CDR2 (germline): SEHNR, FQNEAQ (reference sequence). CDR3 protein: CASSATGISADTQYF. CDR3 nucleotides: TGTGCCAGCAGCGCGACAGGGATATCCGCAGATACGCAGTATTTT.

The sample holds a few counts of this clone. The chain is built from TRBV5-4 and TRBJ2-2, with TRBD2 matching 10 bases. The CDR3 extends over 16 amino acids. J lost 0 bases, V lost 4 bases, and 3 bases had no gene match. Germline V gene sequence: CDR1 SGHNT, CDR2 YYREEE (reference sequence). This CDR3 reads CASSPGTSANTGELFF. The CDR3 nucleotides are TGTGCCAGCAGCCCCGGGACTAGCGCGAACACCGGGGAGCTGTTTTTT.

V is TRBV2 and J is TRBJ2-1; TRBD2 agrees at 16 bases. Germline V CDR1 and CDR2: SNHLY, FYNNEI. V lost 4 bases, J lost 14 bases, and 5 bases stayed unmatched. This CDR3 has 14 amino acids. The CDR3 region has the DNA TGTGCCAGCAGTGTGGGGACTAGCGGGAGGGATAAGTTCTTC. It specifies CASSVGTSGRDKFF.

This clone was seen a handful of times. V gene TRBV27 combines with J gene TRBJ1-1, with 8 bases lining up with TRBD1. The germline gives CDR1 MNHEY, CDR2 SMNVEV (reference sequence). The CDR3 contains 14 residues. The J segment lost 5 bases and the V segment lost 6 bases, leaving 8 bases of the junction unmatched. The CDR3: CASSFGTGGTEAFF. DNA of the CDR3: TGTGCCAGCAGCTTCGGGACAGGAGGGACTGAAGCTTTCTTT.

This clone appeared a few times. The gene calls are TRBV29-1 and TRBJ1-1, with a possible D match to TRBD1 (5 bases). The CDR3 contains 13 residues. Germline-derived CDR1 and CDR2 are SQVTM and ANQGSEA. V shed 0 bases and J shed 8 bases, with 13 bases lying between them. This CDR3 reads CSVEESGASEAFF. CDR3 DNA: TGCAGCGTTGAAGAAAGTGGGGCATCAGAAGCTTTCTTT.

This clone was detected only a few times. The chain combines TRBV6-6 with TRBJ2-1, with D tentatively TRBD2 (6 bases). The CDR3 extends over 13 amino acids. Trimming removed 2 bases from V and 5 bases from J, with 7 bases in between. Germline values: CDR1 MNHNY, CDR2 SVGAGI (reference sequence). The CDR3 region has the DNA TGTGCCAGCAGTTACATAGCGGACAATGAGCAGTTCTTC. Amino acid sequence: CASSYIADNEQFF.

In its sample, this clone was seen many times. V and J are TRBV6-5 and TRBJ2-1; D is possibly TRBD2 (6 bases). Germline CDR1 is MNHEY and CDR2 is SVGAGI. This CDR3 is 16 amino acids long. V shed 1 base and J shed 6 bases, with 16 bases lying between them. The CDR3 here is CASSYWFGSLGNEQFF. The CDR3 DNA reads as TGTGCCAGCAGTTACTGGTTCGGGAGCTTAGGCAATGAGCAGTTCTTC.

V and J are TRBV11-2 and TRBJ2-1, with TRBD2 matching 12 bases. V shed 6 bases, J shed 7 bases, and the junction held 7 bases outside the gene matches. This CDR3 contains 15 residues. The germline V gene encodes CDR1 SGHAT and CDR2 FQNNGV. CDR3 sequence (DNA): TGTGCCAGCAGGACTCTGACTAGCGGGGGAAATGAGCAGTTCTTC. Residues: CASRTLTSGGNEQFF. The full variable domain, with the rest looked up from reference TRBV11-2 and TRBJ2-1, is EAGVAQSPRYKIIEKRQSVAFWCNPISGHATLYWYQQILGQGPKLLIQFQNNGVVDDSQLPKDRFSAERLKGVDSTLKIQPAKLEDSAVYLCASRTLTSGGNEQFFGPGTRLTVL.

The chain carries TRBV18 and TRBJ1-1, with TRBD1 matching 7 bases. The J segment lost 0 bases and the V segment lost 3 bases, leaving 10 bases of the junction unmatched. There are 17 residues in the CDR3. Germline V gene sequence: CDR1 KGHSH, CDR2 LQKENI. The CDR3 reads CASSPPSGGLMNTEAFF. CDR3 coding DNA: TGTGCCAGCTCACCCCCCTCAGGGGGGTTAATGAACACTGAAGCTTTCTTT.